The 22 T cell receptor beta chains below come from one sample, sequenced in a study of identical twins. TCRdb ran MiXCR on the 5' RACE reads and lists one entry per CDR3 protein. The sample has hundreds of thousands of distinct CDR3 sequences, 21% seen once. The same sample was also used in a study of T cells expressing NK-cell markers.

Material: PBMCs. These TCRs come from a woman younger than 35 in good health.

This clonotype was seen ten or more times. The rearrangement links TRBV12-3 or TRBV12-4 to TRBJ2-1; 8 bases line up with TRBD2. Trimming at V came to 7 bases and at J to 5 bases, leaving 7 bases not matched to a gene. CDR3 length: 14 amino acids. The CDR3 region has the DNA TGTGCCAGCACCATCGGGGGGGCGGACAATGAGCAGTTCTTC. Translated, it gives CASTIGGADNEQFF.

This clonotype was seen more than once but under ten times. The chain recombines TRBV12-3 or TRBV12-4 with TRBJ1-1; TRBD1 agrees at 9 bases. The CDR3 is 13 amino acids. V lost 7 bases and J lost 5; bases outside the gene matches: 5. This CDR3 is CASNQDRGTEAFF. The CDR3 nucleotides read TGTGCCAGCAATCAAGACAGGGGGACTGAAGCTTTCTTT.

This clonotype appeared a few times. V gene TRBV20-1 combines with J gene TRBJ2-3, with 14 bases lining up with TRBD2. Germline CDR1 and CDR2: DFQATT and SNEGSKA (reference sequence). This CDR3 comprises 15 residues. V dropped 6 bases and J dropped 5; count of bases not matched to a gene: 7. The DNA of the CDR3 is TGCAGTGCGTCGGGACTAGCGGGGGTGGGAGATACGCAGTATTTT. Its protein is CSASGLAGVGDTQYF.

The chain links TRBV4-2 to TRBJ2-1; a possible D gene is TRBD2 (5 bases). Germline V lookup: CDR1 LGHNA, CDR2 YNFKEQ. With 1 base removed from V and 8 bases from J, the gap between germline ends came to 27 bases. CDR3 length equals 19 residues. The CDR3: CASSQGKSFGTGMGHEQFF. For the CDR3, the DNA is TGTGCCAGCAGCCAAGGAAAGTCGTTCGGAACGGGAATGGGCCATGAGCAGTTCTTC.

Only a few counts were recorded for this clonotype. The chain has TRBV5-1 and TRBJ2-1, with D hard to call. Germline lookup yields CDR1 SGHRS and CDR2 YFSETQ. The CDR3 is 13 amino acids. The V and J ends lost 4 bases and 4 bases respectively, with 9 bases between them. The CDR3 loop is CASSRTEYNEQFF. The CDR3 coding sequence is TGCGCCAGCAGCAGGACCGAGTACAATGAGCAGTTCTTC.

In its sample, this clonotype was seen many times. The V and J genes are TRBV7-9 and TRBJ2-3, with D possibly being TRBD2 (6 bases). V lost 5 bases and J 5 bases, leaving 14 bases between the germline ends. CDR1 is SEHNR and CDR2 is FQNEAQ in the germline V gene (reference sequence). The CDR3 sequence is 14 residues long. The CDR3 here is CASSLRGVGDTQYF. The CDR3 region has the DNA TGTGCCAGCAGCCTCCGCGGGGTTGGAGATACGCAGTATTTT.

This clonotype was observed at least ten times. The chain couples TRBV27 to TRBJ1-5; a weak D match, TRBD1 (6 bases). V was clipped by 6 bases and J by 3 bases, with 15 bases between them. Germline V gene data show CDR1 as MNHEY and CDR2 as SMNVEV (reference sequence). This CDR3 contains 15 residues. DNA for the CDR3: TGTGCCAGCAGAGACCTGACAGGTCCCAATCAGCCCCAGCATTTT. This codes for CASRDLTGPNQPQHF.

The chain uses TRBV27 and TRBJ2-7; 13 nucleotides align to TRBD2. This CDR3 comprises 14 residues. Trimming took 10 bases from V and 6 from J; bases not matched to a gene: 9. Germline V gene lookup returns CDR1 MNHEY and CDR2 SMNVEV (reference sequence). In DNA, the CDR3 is TGTGCCACTGCCCTGGGGACTAGCGGGGCCGAGCAGTACTTC. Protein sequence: CATALGTSGAEQYF.

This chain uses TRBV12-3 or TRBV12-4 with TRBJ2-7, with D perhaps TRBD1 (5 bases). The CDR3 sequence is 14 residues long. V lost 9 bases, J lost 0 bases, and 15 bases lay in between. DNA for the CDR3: TGTGCCAGTGAAGACAGACCAAACTCCTACGAGCAGTACTTC. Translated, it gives CASEDRPNSYEQYF.

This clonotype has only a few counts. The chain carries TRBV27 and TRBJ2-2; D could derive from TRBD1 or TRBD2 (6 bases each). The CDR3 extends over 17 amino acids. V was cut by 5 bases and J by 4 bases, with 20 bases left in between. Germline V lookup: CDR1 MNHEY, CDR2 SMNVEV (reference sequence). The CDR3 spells CASSLRTAGASTGELFF. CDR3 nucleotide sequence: TGTGCCAGCAGTCTACGGACAGCGGGCGCGAGCACCGGGGAGCTGTTTTTT.

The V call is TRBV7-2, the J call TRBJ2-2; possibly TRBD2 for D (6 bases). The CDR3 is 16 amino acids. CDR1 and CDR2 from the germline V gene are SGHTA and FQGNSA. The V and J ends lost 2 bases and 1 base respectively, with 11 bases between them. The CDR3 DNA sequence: TGTGCCAGCAGCTTAAGGACTATTCAGAACACCGGGGAGCTGTTTTTT. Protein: CASSLRTIQNTGELFF.

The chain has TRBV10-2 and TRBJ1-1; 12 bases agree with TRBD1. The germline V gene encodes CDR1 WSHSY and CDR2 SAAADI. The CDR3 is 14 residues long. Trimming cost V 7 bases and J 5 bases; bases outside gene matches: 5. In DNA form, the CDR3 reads TGCGCCAGCACGGGACAGGGGGCGCGAACTGAAGCTTTCTTT. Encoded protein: CASTGQGARTEAFF.

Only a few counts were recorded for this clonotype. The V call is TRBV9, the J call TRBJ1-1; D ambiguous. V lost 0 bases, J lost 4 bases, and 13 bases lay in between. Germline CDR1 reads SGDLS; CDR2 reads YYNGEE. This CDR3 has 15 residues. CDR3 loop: CASSVAGGGATEAFF. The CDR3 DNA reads TGTGCCAGCAGCGTAGCGGGCGGCGGAGCCACTGAAGCTTTCTTT. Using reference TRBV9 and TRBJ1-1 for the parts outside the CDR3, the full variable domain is DSGVTQTPKHLITATGQRVTLRCSPRSGDLSVYWYQQSLDQGLQFLIQYYNGEERAKGNILERFSAQQFPDLHSELNLSSLELGDSALYFCASSVAGGGATEAFFGQGTRLTVV.

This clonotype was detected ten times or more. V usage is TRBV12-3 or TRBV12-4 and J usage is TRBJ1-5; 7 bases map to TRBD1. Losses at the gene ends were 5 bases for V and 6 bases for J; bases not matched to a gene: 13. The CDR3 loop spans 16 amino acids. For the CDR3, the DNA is TGTGCCAGCAGTCCTCATCGACAGGGAACGGGTCAGCCCCAGCATTTT. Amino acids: CASSPHRQGTGQPQHF.

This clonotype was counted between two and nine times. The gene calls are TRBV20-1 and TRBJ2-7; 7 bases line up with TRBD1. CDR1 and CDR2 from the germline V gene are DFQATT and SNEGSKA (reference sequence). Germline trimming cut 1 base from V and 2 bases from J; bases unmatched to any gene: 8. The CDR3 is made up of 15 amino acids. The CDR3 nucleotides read TGCAGTGCTAGAGGCGCTCCAGGGGGAGCCTACGAGCAGTACTTC. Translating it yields CSARGAPGGAYEQYF.

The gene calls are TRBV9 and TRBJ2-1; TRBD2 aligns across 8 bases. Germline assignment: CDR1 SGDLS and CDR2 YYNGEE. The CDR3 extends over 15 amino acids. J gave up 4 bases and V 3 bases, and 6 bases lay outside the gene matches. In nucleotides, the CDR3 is TGTGCCAGCAGCGCCGCTAGCGGGTTTTACAATGAGCAGTTCTTC. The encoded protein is CASSAASGFYNEQFF.

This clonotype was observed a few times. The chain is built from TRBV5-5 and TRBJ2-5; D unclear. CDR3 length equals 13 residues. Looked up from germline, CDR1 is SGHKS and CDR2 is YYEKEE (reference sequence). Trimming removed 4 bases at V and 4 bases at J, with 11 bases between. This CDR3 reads CASSLWGGETQYF. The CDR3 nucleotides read TGTGCCAGCAGCCTTTGGGGTGGAGAGACCCAGTACTTC.

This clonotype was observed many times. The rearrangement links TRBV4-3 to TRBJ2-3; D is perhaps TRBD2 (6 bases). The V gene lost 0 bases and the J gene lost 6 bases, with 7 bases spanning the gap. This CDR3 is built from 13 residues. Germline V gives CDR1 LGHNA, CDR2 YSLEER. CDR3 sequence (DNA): TGCGCCAGCAGCCAAGATGGGAGGGATACGCAGTATTTT. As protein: CASSQDGRDTQYF.

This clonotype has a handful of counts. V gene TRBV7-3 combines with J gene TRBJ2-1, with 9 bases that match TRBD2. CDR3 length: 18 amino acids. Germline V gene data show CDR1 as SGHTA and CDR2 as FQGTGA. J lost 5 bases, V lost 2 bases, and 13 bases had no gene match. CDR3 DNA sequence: TGTGCCAGCAGCTTATATCCCCCCAGGACTAGCGCGCACAATGAGCAGTTCTTC. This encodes CASSLYPPRTSAHNEQFF.

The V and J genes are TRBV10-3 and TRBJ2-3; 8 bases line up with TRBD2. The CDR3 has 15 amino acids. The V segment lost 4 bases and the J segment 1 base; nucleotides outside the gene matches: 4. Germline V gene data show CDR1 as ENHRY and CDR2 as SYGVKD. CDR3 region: CAISVRAGGTDTQYF. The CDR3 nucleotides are TGTGCCATCAGTGTTAGAGCGGGAGGCACAGATACGCAGTATTTT.

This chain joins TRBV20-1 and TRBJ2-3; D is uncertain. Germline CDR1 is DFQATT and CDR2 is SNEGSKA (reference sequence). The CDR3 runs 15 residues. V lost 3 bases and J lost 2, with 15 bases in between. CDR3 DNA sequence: TGCAGTGCTAGGGCCGTGAACCACTTCACAGATACGCAGTATTTT. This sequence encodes CSARAVNHFTDTQYF.

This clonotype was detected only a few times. CDR3 in amino acids: CAWSRTAYYGYTF. The CDR3, as DNA: TGTGCCTGGAGTAGAACGGCGTACTATGGCTACACCTTC. The J gene is TRBJ1-2, the V gene TRBV30; D is unclear. Trimming removed 2 bases at V and 3 bases at J, with 10 bases between. CDR1 is GTSNPN, CDR2 SVGIG, per germline (reference sequence). The length of the CDR3 is 13 residues.